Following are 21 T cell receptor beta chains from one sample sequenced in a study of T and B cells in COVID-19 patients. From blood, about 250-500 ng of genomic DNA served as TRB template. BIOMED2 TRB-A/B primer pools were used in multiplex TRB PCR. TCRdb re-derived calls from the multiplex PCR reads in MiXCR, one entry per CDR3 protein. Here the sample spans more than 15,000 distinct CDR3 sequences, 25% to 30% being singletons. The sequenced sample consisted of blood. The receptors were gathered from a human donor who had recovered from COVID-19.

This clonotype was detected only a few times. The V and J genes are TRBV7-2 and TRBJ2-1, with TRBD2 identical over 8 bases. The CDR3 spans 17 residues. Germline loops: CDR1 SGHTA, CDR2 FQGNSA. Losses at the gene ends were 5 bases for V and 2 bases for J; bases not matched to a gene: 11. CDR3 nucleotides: TGTGCCAGCAGCCCCCAAGGGCACGGGAGGGCCTACAATGAGCAGTTCTTC. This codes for CASSPQGHGRAYNEQFF.

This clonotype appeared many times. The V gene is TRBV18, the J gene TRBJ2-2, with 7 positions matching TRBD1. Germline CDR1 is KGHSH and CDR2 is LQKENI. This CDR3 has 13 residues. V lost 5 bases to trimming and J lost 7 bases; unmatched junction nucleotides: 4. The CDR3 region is CASSEQGIGELFF. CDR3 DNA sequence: TGTGCCAGCTCAGAACAGGGGATCGGGGAGCTGTTTTTT.

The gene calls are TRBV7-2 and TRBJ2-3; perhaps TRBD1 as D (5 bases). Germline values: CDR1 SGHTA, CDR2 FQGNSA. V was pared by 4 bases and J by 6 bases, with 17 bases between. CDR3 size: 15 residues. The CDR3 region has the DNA TGTGCCAGCAGCTCTTTAGTGGGGCTCGGGGATACGCAGTATTTT. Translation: CASSSLVGLGDTQYF.

The CDR3 region is CASSAGGGGQPQHF. CDR3 in DNA: TGTGCCAGCAGTGCAGGGGGAGGTGGTCAGCCCCAGCATTTT. This chain connects TRBV6-4 to TRBJ1-5, with 7 bases that match TRBD1. Germline V CDR1 and CDR2: MRHNA, SNTAGT. V shed 4 bases, J shed 6 bases, and the junction held 6 bases outside the gene matches. This CDR3 is 14 amino acids long.

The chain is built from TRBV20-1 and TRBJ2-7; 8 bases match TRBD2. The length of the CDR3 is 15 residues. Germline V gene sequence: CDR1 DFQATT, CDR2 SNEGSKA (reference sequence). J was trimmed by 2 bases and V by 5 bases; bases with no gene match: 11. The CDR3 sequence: CSAHNRDGRAYEQYF. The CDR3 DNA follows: TGCAGTGCTCACAACCGGGACGGGAGGGCCTACGAGCAGTACTTC.

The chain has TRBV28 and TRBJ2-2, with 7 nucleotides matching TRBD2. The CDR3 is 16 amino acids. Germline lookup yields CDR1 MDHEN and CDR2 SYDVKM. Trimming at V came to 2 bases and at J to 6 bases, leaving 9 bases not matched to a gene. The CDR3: CASSLAGRAYSGELFF. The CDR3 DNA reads TGTGCCAGCAGTTTAGCAGGGAGGGCCTACTCCGGGGAGCTGTTTTTT.

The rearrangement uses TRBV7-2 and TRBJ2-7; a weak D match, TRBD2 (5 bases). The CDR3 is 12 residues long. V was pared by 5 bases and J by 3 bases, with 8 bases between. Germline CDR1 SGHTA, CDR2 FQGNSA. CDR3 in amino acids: CASSRDYYEQYF. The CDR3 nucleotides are TGTGCCAGCAGCCGAGACTACTACGAGCAGTACTTC.

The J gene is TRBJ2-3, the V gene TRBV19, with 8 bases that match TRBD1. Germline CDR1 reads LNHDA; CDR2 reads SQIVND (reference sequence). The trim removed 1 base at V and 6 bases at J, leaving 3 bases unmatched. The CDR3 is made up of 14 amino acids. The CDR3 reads CASSIGQGWDTQYF. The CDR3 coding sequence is TGTGCCAGTAGTATAGGACAGGGGTGGGATACGCAGTATTTT.

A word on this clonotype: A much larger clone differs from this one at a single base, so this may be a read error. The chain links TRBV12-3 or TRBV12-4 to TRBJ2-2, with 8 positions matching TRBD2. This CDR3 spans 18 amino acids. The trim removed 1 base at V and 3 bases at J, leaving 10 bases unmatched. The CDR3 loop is CASSLGTANGRDTGELFF. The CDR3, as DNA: TGTGCCAGCAGTTTAGGGACAGCTAACGGGAGGGACACCGGGGAGCTGTTTTTT.

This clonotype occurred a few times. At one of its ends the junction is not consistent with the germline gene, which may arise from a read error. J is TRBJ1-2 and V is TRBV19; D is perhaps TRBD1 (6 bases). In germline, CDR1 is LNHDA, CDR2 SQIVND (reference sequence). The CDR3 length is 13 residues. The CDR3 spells CASGGGRIHARCF. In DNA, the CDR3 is TGTGCCAGTGGGGGGGGCAGGATCCACGCTCGCTGCTTC.

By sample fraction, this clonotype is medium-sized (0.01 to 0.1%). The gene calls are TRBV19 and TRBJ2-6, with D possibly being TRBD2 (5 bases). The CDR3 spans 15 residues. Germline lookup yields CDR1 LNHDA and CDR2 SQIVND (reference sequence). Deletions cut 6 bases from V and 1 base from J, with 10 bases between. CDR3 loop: CASRTTGSGANVLTF. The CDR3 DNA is TGTGCCAGTAGAACTACGGGGTCTGGGGCCAACGTCCTGACTTTC.

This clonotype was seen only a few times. The CDR3 region is CASSPTGDVYGYTF. The CDR3 DNA reads TGTGCCAGCTCACCCACAGGGGACGTTTATGGCTACACCTTC. This chain uses TRBV18 with TRBJ1-2; 7 nucleotides line up with TRBD1. Trimming removed 3 bases from V and 5 bases from J; junction bases left unmatched: 6. This CDR3 is built from 14 residues. Germline V CDR1 and CDR2: KGHSH, LQKENI.

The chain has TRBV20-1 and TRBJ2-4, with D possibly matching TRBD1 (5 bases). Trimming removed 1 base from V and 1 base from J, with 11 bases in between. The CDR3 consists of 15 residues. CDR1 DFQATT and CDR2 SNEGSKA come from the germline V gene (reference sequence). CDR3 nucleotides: TGCAGTGCTAGAGCTACGGCAGGGGCCAAAAACATTCAGTACTTC. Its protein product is CSARATAGAKNIQYF.

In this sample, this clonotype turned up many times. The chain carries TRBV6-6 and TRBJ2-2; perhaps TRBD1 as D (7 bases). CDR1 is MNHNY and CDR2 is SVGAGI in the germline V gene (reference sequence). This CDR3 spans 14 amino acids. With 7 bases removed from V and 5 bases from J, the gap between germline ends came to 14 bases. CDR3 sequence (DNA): TGTGCCAGCACCAGGGGGGCTTGGACCGGGGAGCTGTTTTTT. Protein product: CASTRGAWTGELFF.

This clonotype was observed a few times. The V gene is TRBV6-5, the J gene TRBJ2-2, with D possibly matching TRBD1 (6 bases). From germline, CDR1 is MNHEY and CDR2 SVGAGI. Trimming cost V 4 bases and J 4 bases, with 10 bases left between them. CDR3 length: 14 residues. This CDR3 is CASSSGHATGELFF. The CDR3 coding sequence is TGTGCCAGCAGTTCGGGACACGCCACCGGGGAGCTGTTTTTT.

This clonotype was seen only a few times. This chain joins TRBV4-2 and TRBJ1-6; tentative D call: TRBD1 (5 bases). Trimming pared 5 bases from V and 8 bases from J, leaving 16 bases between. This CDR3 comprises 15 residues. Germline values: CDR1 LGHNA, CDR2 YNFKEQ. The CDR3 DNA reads TGTGCCAGCAGCACCCCGGACGGAGGGGATTCACCCCTCCACTTT. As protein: CASSTPDGGDSPLHF.

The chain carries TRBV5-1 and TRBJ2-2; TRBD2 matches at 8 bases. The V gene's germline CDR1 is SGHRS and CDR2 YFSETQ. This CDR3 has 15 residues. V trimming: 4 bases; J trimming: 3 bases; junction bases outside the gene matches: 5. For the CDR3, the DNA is TGCGCCAGCAGCCCTACTAGCGGTCACACCGGGGAGCTGTTTTTT. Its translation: CASSPTSGHTGELFF.

CDR3 coding DNA: TGTGCCAGCAGGTCGACAGGTCTATACGAGCAGTACTTC. It translates to CASRSTGLYEQYF. V is TRBV6-1 and J is TRBJ2-7; tentatively, D is TRBD1 (6 bases). CDR1 and CDR2 from the germline V gene are MNHNS and SASEGT. Trimming removed 6 bases at V and 4 bases at J, with 13 bases between. The CDR3 spans 13 residues.

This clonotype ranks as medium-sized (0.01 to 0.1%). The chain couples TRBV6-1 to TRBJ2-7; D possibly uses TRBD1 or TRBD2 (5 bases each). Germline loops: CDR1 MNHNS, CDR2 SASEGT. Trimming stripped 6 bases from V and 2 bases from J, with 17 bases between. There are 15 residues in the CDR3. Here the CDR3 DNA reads TGTGCCAGCAGCGGCGCATGGGGGTCCCCCTACGAGCAGTACTTC. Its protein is CASSGAWGSPYEQYF.

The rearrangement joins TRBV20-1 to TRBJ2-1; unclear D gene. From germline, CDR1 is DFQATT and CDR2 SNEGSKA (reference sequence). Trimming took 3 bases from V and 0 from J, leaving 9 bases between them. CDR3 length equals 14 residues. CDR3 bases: TGCAGTGCTAGGGCGCCTAGCTCCTACAATGAGCAGTTCTTC. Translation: CSARAPSSYNEQFF.

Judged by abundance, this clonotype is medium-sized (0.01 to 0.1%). Written as DNA, the CDR3 is TGCAGCGTTGTTAGGGATTCCTACGAGCAGTACTTC. Residues: CSVVRDSYEQYF. The chain joins TRBV29-1 to TRBJ2-7; the D is unclear. Trimming stripped 4 bases from V and 1 base from J, with 8 bases between. The germline V gene encodes CDR1 SQVTM and CDR2 ANQGSEA. The CDR3 covers 12 residues.